The clone carrying this TCR beta chain has a count of ten or more. Antigen: not known. This sample stems from a study of CD8 T cells in ankylosing spondylitis. MiXCR, run by TCRdb on the 5' RACE reads, gives a single entry per CDR3 protein. This table holds roughly 170,000 distinct CDR3 sequences, around a tenth found once. General study findings and limits: In ankylosing spondylitis blood, a motif of about 8 highly homologous TCR beta variants appeared characteristic.

This CDR3 has 12 residues. V was shortened by 5 bases and J by 6 bases, with 8 bases between the two germline ends. The germline CDR1 and CDR2 sequences are SEHNR and FQNEAQ (reference sequence). The sequencing sample was made of blood, either unsorted or a sorted T cell fraction (not recorded which). This clonotype was obtained from a female donor with ankylosing spondylitis or in good health (not recorded which). The chain recombines TRBV7-9 with TRBJ1-5; D not certain. CDR3 residues: CASSQEGQPQHF. The CDR3 region has the DNA TGTGCCAGCAGCCAGGAGGGTCAGCCCCAGCATTTT. The full variable domain, its missing parts supplied by reference TRBV7-9 and TRBJ1-5, is DTGVSQNPRHKITKRGQNVTFRCDPISEHNRLYWYRQTLGQGPEFLTYFQNEAQLEKSRLLSDRFSAERPKGSFSTLEIQRTEQGDSAMYLCASSQEGQPQHFGDGTRLSIL.